The next 16 T cell receptor beta chains were all read from a single sample in a study of T-cell reconstitution after alpha-beta-depleted transplantation in children. Unique molecular identifiers featured in how the TCRbeta library was prepared. TCRdb fed the PCR reads into MiXCR, producing one record per CDR3 protein. The table shows some 390,000 distinct CDR3 sequences, with roughly 22% occurring only once. The specimen was PBMCs from the stem cell graft donor, collected from the stem cell graft. These receptors came from a human donor who donated a stem cell graft to a child with acute myeloid leukemia.

The table lists this clonotype with many counts. The chain has TRBV4-3 and TRBJ1-2; D ambiguous. The CDR3 has 16 amino acids. Trimming took 2 bases from V and 2 from J, leaving 15 bases between them. The V gene's germline CDR1 is LGHNA and CDR2 YSLEER. The CDR3 DNA follows: TGCGCCAGCAGCCAATCTGAACAAACAGTAAACTATGGCTACACCTTC. The encoded protein is CASSQSEQTVNYGYTF.

The chain uses TRBV29-1 and TRBJ1-4; no definite D call. The CDR3 is 11 amino acids. Germline-derived CDR1 and CDR2 are SQVTM and ANQGSEA. The CDR3 here is CTYATNEKLFF. The CDR3, as DNA: TGCACCTATGCAACTAATGAAAAACTGTTTTTT.

The gene calls are TRBV5-1 and TRBJ2-1; D uncertain. CDR1 is SGHRS, CDR2 YFSETQ, per germline. The ends were cut back, 0 bases at V and 5 bases at J, with 6 bases in the middle. The CDR3 is made up of 13 amino acids. The CDR3 protein is CASSLDGNNEQFF. Here the CDR3 DNA reads TGCGCCAGCAGCTTGGACGGTAACAATGAGCAGTTCTTC.

This clonotype was detected many times. The rearrangement joins TRBV6-5 to TRBJ2-3; D perhaps matches TRBD2 (5 bases). The CDR3 is 15 amino acids. From germline, CDR1 is MNHEY and CDR2 SVGAGI. The V gene lost 6 bases and the J gene lost 1 base, with 14 bases spanning the gap. The CDR3 protein is CASSRWSGRTDTQYF. DNA of the CDR3: TGTGCCAGCAGCCGCTGGAGCGGCCGCACAGATACGCAGTATTTT.

The chain combines TRBV20-1 with TRBJ1-1; no firm D call. Germline lookup yields CDR1 DFQATT and CDR2 SNEGSKA (reference sequence). The CDR3 extends over 12 amino acids. The germline V and J ends were trimmed by 6 bases and 3 bases, with 11 bases remaining between them. DNA of the CDR3: TGCAGTGCCCGCCCGCGGGACACTGAAGCTTTCTTT. It yields the protein CSARPRDTEAFF.

This clonotype was picked up a small number of times. The gene calls are TRBV27 and TRBJ1-2; possibly TRBD1 for D (5 bases). This CDR3 region has 16 residues. Germline V lookup: CDR1 MNHEY, CDR2 SMNVEV (reference sequence). V lost 0 bases and J 8 bases, leaving 19 bases between the germline ends. In nucleotides, the CDR3 is TGTGCCAGCAGTTTATCCGCTATGGCCGGGACGGGGGGCTACACCTTC. Translation gives CASSLSAMAGTGGYTF.

V and J are TRBV7-6 and TRBJ2-7, with D possibly being TRBD1 or TRBD2 (5 bases each). The length of the CDR3 is 14 residues. Germline lookup yields CDR1 SGHVS and CDR2 FNYEAQ. Trimming pared 1 base from V and 5 bases from J, leaving 12 bases between. CDR3 coding DNA: TGTGCCAGCAGCTTAGATCCCCGGGACCACGAGCAGTACTTC. Protein product: CASSLDPRDHEQYF. The full variable domain, in which reference TRBV7-6 and TRBJ2-7 provide the parts outside the CDR3, is GAGVSQSPRYKVTKRGQDVALRCDPISGHVSLYWYRQALGQGPEFLTYFNYEAQQDKSGLPNDRFSAERPEGSISTLTIQRTEQRDSAMYRCASSLDPRDHEQYFGPGTRLTVT.

This clonotype has only a few counts. The chain carries TRBV12-3 or TRBV12-4 and TRBJ1-5; D is uncertain. V lost 7 bases and J lost 3, with 10 bases in between. This CDR3 is 13 amino acids long. The CDR3 is CASTQNDNQPQHF. For the CDR3, the DNA is TGTGCCAGCACCCAAAATGACAATCAGCCCCAGCATTTT.

The chain uses TRBV20-1 and TRBJ2-3, with 9 bases matching TRBD2. The CDR3 is 14 amino acids. Trimming at V came to 0 bases and at J to 4 bases, leaving 2 bases not matched to a gene. Germline loops: CDR1 DFQATT, CDR2 SNEGSKA (reference sequence). CDR3 protein: CSARDRGRADTQYF. Here the CDR3 DNA reads TGCAGTGCTAGAGATCGCGGGAGGGCAGATACGCAGTATTTT.

The CDR3: CASSFRRETQYF. The DNA of the CDR3 is TGTGCCAGCAGTTTTCGGAGGGAGACCCAGTACTTC. The V gene is TRBV28, the J gene TRBJ2-5, with D tentatively TRBD2 (5 bases). The germline V and J ends were trimmed by 3 bases and 5 bases, with 7 bases remaining between them. Germline V gene data show CDR1 as MDHEN and CDR2 as SYDVKM. The CDR3 is 12 amino acids.

In this sample, this clonotype turned up many times. This chain links TRBV12-3 or TRBV12-4 with TRBJ2-7, with 7 nucleotides matching TRBD1. The CDR3 totals 14 residues. Trimming removed 5 bases from V and 5 bases from J; junction bases left unmatched: 9. The CDR3 DNA reads TGTGCCAGCAGTACCCTGACAGGGTCCAACGAGCAGTACTTC. It yields the protein CASSTLTGSNEQYF.

The chain carries TRBV12-3 or TRBV12-4 and TRBJ2-7; D unresolved. The CDR3 extends over 14 amino acids. Trimming left V 2 bases short and J 3 bases short, with 11 bases between. The chain's CDR3 is CASSLRLVGYEQYF. DNA of the CDR3: TGTGCCAGCAGTTTACGTCTAGTCGGCTACGAGCAGTACTTC.

This clonotype was picked up a small number of times. The chain recombines TRBV12-3 or TRBV12-4 with TRBJ2-2; 8 nucleotides agree with TRBD2. V lost 3 bases, J lost 4 bases, and 7 bases stayed unmatched. The CDR3 has 16 amino acids. CDR3 amino acids: CASSLPAGVGTGELFF. CDR3 coding DNA: TGTGCCAGCAGTTTGCCAGCGGGAGTCGGCACCGGGGAGCTGTTTTTT.

V gene TRBV4-1 combines with J gene TRBJ2-1, with 8 positions matching TRBD2. This CDR3 region has 15 residues. Germline V lookup: CDR1 MGHRA, CDR2 YSYEKL. After removal of 7 bases from V and 4 bases from J, the junction contained 9 bases not matched to a gene. CDR3 in amino acids: CASTRSGEAYNEQFF. The CDR3 DNA follows: TGCGCCAGCACCCGTAGCGGGGAGGCTTACAATGAGCAGTTCTTC.

This rearrangement joins TRBV18 to TRBJ2-3, with 7 bases aligning to TRBD2. The CDR3 has 17 residues. Germline-derived CDR1 and CDR2 are KGHSH and LQKENI. The V segment lost 3 bases and the J segment 3 bases; nucleotides outside the gene matches: 12. The CDR3 here is CASSPNLAGEGTDTQYF. CDR3 bases: TGTGCCAGCTCACCTAATCTCGCGGGAGAAGGAACAGATACGCAGTATTTT.

The V gene is TRBV12-3 or TRBV12-4, the J gene TRBJ2-7, with 9 bases aligning to TRBD1. CDR3 length: 14 residues. V was pared by 8 bases and J by 1 base, with 6 bases of the junction left unmatched. In nucleotides, the CDR3 is TGTGCCAGCGGCGACAGGGGGGTATCCTACGAGCAGTACTTC. It specifies CASGDRGVSYEQYF.